The T cell receptor (beta chain) under discussion was sequenced for a study of T cells after yellow fever vaccination. About the study: Fractions low in cell number were prepared with SMART-Seq v4 Ultra Low Input.

TCRdb reprocessed the 5' RACE reads with MiXCR, giving one entry per CDR3 protein. This table has around 320,000 distinct CDR3 sequences, about 10% appearing once. This clonotype was observed a few times. This specimen was CD4+ T cells sorted from PBMCs, taken 45 days after the yellow fever booster vaccination. The clonotype originates from a young man who received the YFV17D yellow fever vaccine.

For the CDR3, the DNA is TGTGCCAGCAGCCAAGGTGATGCATCCGAGCAGTACTTC. Amino acid sequence: CASSQGDASEQYF. The chain recombines TRBV4-2 with TRBJ2-7; D is ambiguous. CDR1 is LGHNA, CDR2 YNFKEQ, per germline. V lost 1 base, J lost 6 bases, and 10 bases lay in between. CDR3 length: 13 amino acids.